This is a list of T cell receptor beta chains from one sample in a study of radiation and T cells in renal cell carcinoma. The protocol was immunoSEQ multiplex PCR, while the TCRdb copy is restricted to in-frame clones and leaves out a portion. The sample carries around 23,000 clones, roughly 53% recorded once. Here the sequenced sample was tumor tissue, taken from a patient whose treatment was nephrectomy without radiotherapy. These receptors were obtained from a human donor with renal cell carcinoma. Each CDR3 is given with its conserved first and last residue. The order of the fields is CDR3 protein, D gene, V gene, clone size, J gene. D genes are given only for firm matches. For some rows the clone size is stated as once, few or many, or as a class when expanded; others skip it.

CDR3aa: CASSLRAGGAYGYTF
d_gene: TRBD1
v_gene: TRBV5-5
abundance: medium-sized
j_gene: TRBJ1-2

CDR3aa: CASSPSRSAYEQYF
d_gene: NA
v_gene: TRBV6-5
abundance: NA
j_gene: TRBJ2-7

CDR3aa: CASSTGTENTEAFF
d_gene: NA
v_gene: TRBV7-2
abundance: NA
j_gene: TRBJ1-1

CDR3aa: CAISVQDYGYTF
d_gene: NA
v_gene: TRBV10-3
abundance: NA
j_gene: TRBJ1-2

CDR3aa: CASRRADLNEKLFF
d_gene: NA
v_gene: TRBV30
abundance: few
j_gene: TRBJ1-4

CDR3aa: CASSWGGTGTEAFF
d_gene: TRBD1
v_gene: TRBV7-8
abundance: NA
j_gene: TRBJ1-1

CDR3aa: CASSETDTQYF
d_gene: NA
v_gene: TRBV7-8
abundance: few
j_gene: TRBJ2-3

CDR3aa: CSGGTGIHVEQFF
d_gene: TRBD1
v_gene: TRBV29-1
abundance: NA
j_gene: TRBJ2-1

CDR3aa: CASSYGHSGETQYF
d_gene: NA
v_gene: TRBV5-1
abundance: once
j_gene: TRBJ2-5

CDR3aa: CATSRVVHREAFF
d_gene: NA
v_gene: TRBV15
abundance: few
j_gene: TRBJ1-1

CDR3aa: CASSATSGARWDTQYF
d_gene: TRBD2
v_gene: TRBV7-9
abundance: once
j_gene: TRBJ2-3

CDR3aa: CASSLGGDQPQHF
d_gene: NA
v_gene: TRBV7-3
abundance: medium-sized
j_gene: TRBJ1-5

CDR3aa: CASSIGGLVGELFF
d_gene: NA
v_gene: TRBV19
abundance: NA
j_gene: TRBJ2-2

CDR3aa: CASSQAGQDRFGYTF
d_gene: TRBD1
v_gene: TRBV4-3
abundance: NA
j_gene: TRBJ1-2

CDR3aa: CATGDTGELFF
d_gene: NA
v_gene: TRBV10-3
abundance: many
j_gene: TRBJ2-2

CDR3aa: CASSLAAGQNNQPQHF
d_gene: NA
v_gene: TRBV5-6
abundance: NA
j_gene: TRBJ1-5